This T cell receptor beta chain was sequenced in a study of beta chain features in type 1 diabetes. Sequencing targeted expressed TCRB transcripts, as all isolated RNA had been reverse transcribed. This table comes from immunoSEQ multiplex PCR, and its TCRdb copy is limited to in-frame clones, with some not included. The sample has approximately 600,000 clones; 12% are singletons. CDR1 and CDR2 from the germline V gene are GTSNPN and SVGIG (reference sequence). The germline V and J ends were trimmed by 4 bases and 2 bases, with 9 bases remaining between them. The CDR3 runs to 13 residues. Details on this clone: Antigen: not known.

Findings of the study overall: Among patients with Type 1 diabetes, TCRB CDR3s were moderately but significantly shorter in every one of the four CD4+ subsets.

This chain joins TRBV30 and TRBJ1-5, with D hard to call. This receptor was taken from a man in his thirties or forties with type 1 diabetes. Sequenced material: naive CD4+ T cells from blood. CDR3 in DNA: TGTGCCTGGAACGTCCGGGGCAATCAGCCCCAGCATTTT. Translated, it gives CAWNVRGNQPQHF. The entire variable domain, with the rest obtained from reference TRBV30 and TRBJ1-5, is as follows: SQTIHQWPATLVQPVGSPLSLECTVEGTSNPNLYWYRQAAGRGLQLLFYSVGIGQISSEVPQNLSASRPQDRQFILSSKKLLLSDSGFYLCAWNVRGNQPQHFGDGTRLSIL.